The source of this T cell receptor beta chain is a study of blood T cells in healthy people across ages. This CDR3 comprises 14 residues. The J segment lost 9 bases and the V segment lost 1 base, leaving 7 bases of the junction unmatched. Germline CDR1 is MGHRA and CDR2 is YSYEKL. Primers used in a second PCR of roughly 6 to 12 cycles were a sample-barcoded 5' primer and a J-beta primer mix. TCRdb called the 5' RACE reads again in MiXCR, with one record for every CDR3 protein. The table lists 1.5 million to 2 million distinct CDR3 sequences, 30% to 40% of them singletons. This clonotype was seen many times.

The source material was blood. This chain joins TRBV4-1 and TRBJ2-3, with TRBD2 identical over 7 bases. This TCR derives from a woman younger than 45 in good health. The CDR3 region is CASSQGVNGGTQYF. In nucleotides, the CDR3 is TGCGCCAGCAGCCAAGGAGTGAACGGGGGGACGCAGTATTTT.